Following are 21 T cell receptor beta chains from one sample sequenced in a study of T cell changes during pregnancy in multiple sclerosis. Profiled with immunoSEQ multiplex PCR; TCRdb holds only in-frame clones, not every one. This table holds over 40,000 clones, approximately 90% found once. The sample was CD4+ T cells from peripheral blood mononuclear cells, taken in the second trimester of pregnancy. Every receptor here comes from a female donor with multiple sclerosis, enrolled in a pregnancy study.

The chain joins TRBV7-2 to TRBJ2-3; D is undetermined. CDR1 SGHTA and CDR2 FQGNSA come from the germline V gene. The CDR3 covers 13 residues. V dropped 6 bases and J dropped 4 bases, with 11 bases sitting between them. The CDR3: CASRVNTPDTQYF. CDR3 in DNA: TGTGCCAGCAGAGTAAACACCCCAGATACGCAGTATTTT. Full variable domain (rest looked up from reference TRBV7-2 and TRBJ2-3): GAGVSQSPSNKVTEKGKDVELRCDPISGHTALYWYRQSLGQGLEFLIYFQGNSAPDKSGLPSDRFSAERTGGSVSTLTIQRTQQEDSAVYLCASRVNTPDTQYFGPGTRLTVL.

For the CDR3, the DNA is TGTGCCAGCAGGGGCCCCGGGGGGGGCGTTCGGGCGAACACTGAAGCTTTCTTT. It specifies CASRGPGGGVRANTEAFF. V gene TRBV28 combines with J gene TRBJ1-1; possibly TRBD1 for D (6 bases). The CDR3 length is 18 residues. Germline V lookup: CDR1 MDHEN, CDR2 SYDVKM. Trimming shortened V by 6 bases and J by 1 base, and 24 bases separated the two germline ends.

The chain uses TRBV29-1 and TRBJ2-1; D perhaps matches TRBD1 (6 bases). Germline CDR1 is SQVTM and CDR2 is ANQGSEA. V was pared by 7 bases and J by 0 bases, with 13 bases between. The CDR3 contains 14 residues. The CDR3 spells CSAEGGSSYNEQFF. In DNA form, the CDR3 reads TGCAGCGCCGAAGGGGGAAGCTCCTACAATGAGCAGTTCTTC.

This chain connects TRBV5-3 to TRBJ2-6; D perhaps matches TRBD2 (6 bases). TRBV5-3 is sorted into the ORF group, with uncertain function. Between the trimmed V and J ends, which lost 0 bases and 0 bases, there was a span of 16 bases. The CDR3 has 19 amino acids. The CDR3 reads CARSLGLGGGFSGANVLTF. The DNA for the CDR3 is TGTGCCAGAAGCTTGGGGCTCGGGGGTGGTTTCTCTGGGGCCAACGTCCTGACTTTC.

The rearrangement joins TRBV28 to TRBJ2-7, with TRBD2 matching over 10 bases. Germline CDR1 MDHEN, CDR2 SYDVKM. The CDR3 totals 15 residues. Trimming removed 6 bases from V and 2 bases from J; junction bases left unmatched: 7. The CDR3 bases are TGTGCCAGCAGCAAAATGCTAGCGGGAGCCTACGAGCAGTACTTC. The encoded protein is CASSKMLAGAYEQYF.

The chain uses TRBV11-2 and TRBJ1-1, with a tentative D call TRBD1 (5 bases). Germline assignment: CDR1 SGHAT and CDR2 FQNNGV. The CDR3 sequence is 17 residues long. Trimming took off 5 bases at V and 0 bases at J, with 19 bases between the two ends. CDR3 nucleotides: TGTGCCAGCAGCCCGCCAGCCGGGGGATTCATGAACACTGAAGCTTTCTTT. The encoded protein is CASSPPAGGFMNTEAFF.

J is TRBJ2-3 and V is TRBV10-3; 12 bases match TRBD2. V shed 10 bases, J shed 5 bases, and the junction held 7 bases outside the gene matches. This CDR3 spans 14 amino acids. Germline CDR1 and CDR2: ENHRY and SYGVKD. CDR3 sequence (DNA): TGTGCCAGTACTAGCGGGAGGTCAGGAGATACGCAGTATTTT. This encodes CASTSGRSGDTQYF.

The chain links TRBV9 to TRBJ2-1, with D maybe TRBD2 (6 bases). Trimming shortened V by 2 bases and J by 7 bases, and 10 bases separated the two germline ends. In germline, CDR1 is SGDLS, CDR2 YYNGEE. There are 13 residues in the CDR3. CDR3 sequence: CASSVYSGNEQFF. CDR3 nucleotides: TGTGCCAGCAGCGTGTACAGCGGGAATGAGCAGTTCTTC. Drawing the rest from reference TRBV9 and TRBJ2-1, the complete variable domain is DSGVTQTPKHLITATGQRVTLRCSPRSGDLSVYWYQQSLDQGLQFLIQYYNGEERAKGNILERFSAQQFPDLHSELNLSSLELGDSALYFCASSVYSGNEQFFGPGTRLTVL.

There are a few counts of this clone. The chain combines TRBV2 with TRBJ1-5; 7 bases align to TRBD1. Germline CDR1 and CDR2: SNHLY and FYNNEI. The CDR3 totals 13 residues. V was clipped by 6 bases and J by 5 bases; unmatched bases: 4. This chain's CDR3 is CASRTDRDQPQHF. CDR3 sequence (DNA): TGTGCCAGCAGGACAGACAGGGATCAGCCCCAGCATTTT.

This chain connects TRBV14 to TRBJ2-7; a weak D match, TRBD1 (6 bases). This CDR3 contains 15 residues. The germline V and J ends were trimmed by 4 bases and 3 bases, with 16 bases remaining between them. Germline CDR1 is SGHDN and CDR2 is FVKESK. The CDR3 is CASSPDLGHRYEQYF. CDR3 bases: TGTGCCAGCAGCCCGGACCTGGGACACCGCTACGAGCAGTACTTC.

The chain uses TRBV7-2 and TRBJ1-1, with 7 positions matching TRBD1. V was clipped by 3 bases and J by 7 bases; unmatched bases: 11. CDR3 length equals 15 residues. CDR1 is SGHTA and CDR2 is FQGNSA in the germline V gene. In nucleotides, the CDR3 is TGTGCCAGCAGCTTGGGCAGGCGTCAGGGGGGTGAAGCTTTCTTT. Translation gives CASSLGRRQGGEAFF.

This chain joins TRBV2 and TRBJ2-7; TRBD2 matches at 7 bases. Germline V gene data show CDR1 as SNHLY and CDR2 as FYNNEI. V lost 4 bases and J lost 3; bases outside the gene matches: 9. This CDR3 has 15 residues. The CDR3 nucleotides read TGTGCCAGCAGTGGCCCGGGGAGGGGTAGCTACGAGCAGTACTTC. Residues: CASSGPGRGSYEQYF.

The chain couples TRBV6-6 to TRBJ2-7; TRBD1 might be the D (5 bases). The CDR3 extends over 13 amino acids. In germline, CDR1 is MNHNY, CDR2 SVGAGI (reference sequence). Trimming shortened V by 7 bases and J by 3 bases, and 13 bases separated the two germline ends. CDR3 coding DNA: TGTGCCAGCACCTTGGACAAGAACTACGAGCAGTACTTC. Translated: CASTLDKNYEQYF.

This clone was seen more than once but under ten times. The V and J genes are TRBV19 and TRBJ1-2; D call uncertain. Germline V CDR1 and CDR2: LNHDA, SQIVND (reference sequence). This CDR3 is 16 amino acids long. V lost 5 bases to trimming and J lost 0 bases, with 16 bases between them. The CDR3 DNA is TGTGCCAGTAGTCCCACCGGGAAGAGGACTAACTATGGCTACACCTTC. Encoded protein: CASSPTGKRTNYGYTF. Using reference TRBV19 and TRBJ1-2 for the parts outside the CDR3, the full variable domain is DGGITQSPKYLFRKEGQNVTLSCEQNLNHDAMYWYRQDPGQGLRLIYYSQIVNDFQKGDIAEGYSVSREKKESFPLTVTSAQKNPTAFYLCASSPTGKRTNYGYTFGSGTRLTVV.

The chain links TRBV2 to TRBJ2-7, with a weak D call TRBD1 (6 bases). Germline CDR1 reads SNHLY; CDR2 reads FYNNEI. This CDR3 has 12 residues. Trimming removed 5 bases at V and 6 bases at J, with 11 bases between. CDR3: CASSLQGGEQYF. The CDR3 nucleotides are TGTGCCAGCAGTTTACAGGGTGGCGAGCAGTACTTC.

Only one count was recorded for this clone. This chain connects TRBV5-6 to TRBJ2-5; 11 bases are shared with TRBD1. V lost 4 bases and J lost 2; bases outside the gene matches: 4. The CDR3 runs 15 residues. In germline, CDR1 is SGHDT, CDR2 YYEEEE. The CDR3, as DNA: TGTGCCAGCAGCGCTGGGACAGGGGGACAAGAGACCCAGTACTTC. Translated: CASSAGTGGQETQYF. Supplemented by reference TRBV5-6 and TRBJ2-5, the full variable domain reads DAGVTQSPTHLIKTRGQQVTLRCSPKSGHDTVSWYQQALGQGPQFIFQYYEEEERQRGNFPDRFSGHQFPNYSSELNVNALLLGDSALYLCASSAGTGGQETQYFGPGTRLLVL.

V gene TRBV4-3 combines with J gene TRBJ2-5, with 14 bases matching TRBD2. V was clipped by 4 bases and J by 2 bases; unmatched bases: 6. Germline lookup yields CDR1 LGHNA and CDR2 YSLEER. The CDR3 extends over 17 amino acids. Here the CDR3 DNA reads TGCGCCAGCAGCCCGACTAGCGGGAGGGCAGGGCAAGAGACCCAGTACTTC. The encoded protein is CASSPTSGRAGQETQYF.

The rearrangement joins TRBV27 to TRBJ1-4; 7 bases are shared with TRBD1. V was clipped by 6 bases and J by 8 bases; unmatched bases: 6. CDR1 MNHEY and CDR2 SMNVEV come from the germline V gene (reference sequence). The CDR3 runs to 13 residues. CDR3 sequence: CASRDRDREKLFF. CDR3 DNA sequence: TGTGCCAGCAGAGACAGGGATCGGGAAAAACTGTTTTTT.

The genes are TRBV19 and TRBJ2-2; D remains ambiguous. The CDR3 is made up of 13 amino acids. Between the trimmed V and J ends, which lost 6 bases and 4 bases, there was a span of 9 bases. Germline CDR1 is LNHDA and CDR2 is SQIVND (reference sequence). CDR3 DNA sequence: TGTGCCAGTAGCCGGTCGGGCACCGGGGAGCTGTTTTTT. Translated, it gives CASSRSGTGELFF.

The V gene is TRBV5-1, the J gene TRBJ2-5; a possible D gene is TRBD2 (8 bases). Germline V gene data show CDR1 as SGHRS and CDR2 as YFSETQ. This CDR3 has 15 amino acids. Deletions cut 6 bases from V and 2 bases from J, with 17 bases between. The CDR3 loop reads CASTSRGGQQETQYF. CDR3 sequence (DNA): TGCGCCAGCACCTCCCGGGGGGGACAGCAAGAGACCCAGTACTTC. The whole variable domain, filled in from reference TRBV5-1 and TRBJ2-5, reads KAGVTQTPRYLIKTRGQQVTLSCSPISGHRSVSWYQQTPGQGLQFLFEYFSETQRNKGNFPGRFSGRQFSNSRSEMNVSTLELGDSALYLCASTSRGGQQETQYFGPGTRLLVL.

This chain links TRBV5-1 with TRBJ2-3; 9 bases agree with TRBD2. The CDR3 covers 14 residues. Germline V CDR1 and CDR2: SGHRS, YFSETQ. After removal of 0 bases from V and 5 bases from J, the junction contained 1 base not matched to a gene. CDR3 in amino acids: CASSLELAGDTQYF. CDR3 nucleotides: TGCGCCAGCAGCTTGGAACTAGCGGGAGATACGCAGTATTTT.